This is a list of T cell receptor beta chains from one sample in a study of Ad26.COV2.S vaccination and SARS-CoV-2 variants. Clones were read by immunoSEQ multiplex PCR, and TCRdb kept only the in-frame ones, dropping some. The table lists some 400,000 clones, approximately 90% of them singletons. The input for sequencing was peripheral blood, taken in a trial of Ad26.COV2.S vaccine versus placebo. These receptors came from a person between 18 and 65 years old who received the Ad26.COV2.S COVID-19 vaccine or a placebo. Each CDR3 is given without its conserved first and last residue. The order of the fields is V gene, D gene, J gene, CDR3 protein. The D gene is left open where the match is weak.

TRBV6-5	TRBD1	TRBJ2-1	ASRPSGGWYNEQF
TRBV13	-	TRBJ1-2	ASSFSQGYYGYT
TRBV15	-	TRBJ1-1	ATSPDPGTEAF
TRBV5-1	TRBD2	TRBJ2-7	ASSLDSLAGIYEQY
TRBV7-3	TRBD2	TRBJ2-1	ASRYTLAGGANEQF
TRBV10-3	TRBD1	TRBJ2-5	AIKRTGWETQY
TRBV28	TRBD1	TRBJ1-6	ASWTGQGYSPLH
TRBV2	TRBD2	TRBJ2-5	ASRDDWAGVQETQY
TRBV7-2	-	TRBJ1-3	ASSLNGNTIY
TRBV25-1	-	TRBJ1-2	ASSETGRNSYGYT
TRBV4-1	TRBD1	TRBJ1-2	ASSQGDRNYGYT
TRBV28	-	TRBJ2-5	ASSLGGQQETQY
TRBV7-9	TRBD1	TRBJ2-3	ASSTGTGAHTDTQY
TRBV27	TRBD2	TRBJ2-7	ASSPTLSGSWYEQY
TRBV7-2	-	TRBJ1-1	ASSSNPGTEAF
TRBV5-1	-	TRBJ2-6	ASSLGGPPGANVLT
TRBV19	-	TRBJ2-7	ASRGGYEQY
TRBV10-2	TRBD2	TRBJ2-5	ASSESSGSQETQY
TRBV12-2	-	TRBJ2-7	ASRLAWLEGSYEQY
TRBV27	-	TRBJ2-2	ASSWRGGELF
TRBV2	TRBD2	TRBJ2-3	ASNPGLASRDTQY
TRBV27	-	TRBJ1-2	ASSSGTLNYGYT
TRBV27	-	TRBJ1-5	ASSPQQTRQPQH
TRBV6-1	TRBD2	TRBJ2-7	ASSGRGTSGRMDEQY
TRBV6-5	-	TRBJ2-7	ASSYMGDFSYEQY
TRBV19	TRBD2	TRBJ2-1	ASSPKGGRANNEQF
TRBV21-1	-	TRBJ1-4	ASSLRGQGKLF
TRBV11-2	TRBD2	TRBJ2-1	ASSSGVLAGASNEQF
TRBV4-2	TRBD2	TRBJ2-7	ASSLGTSGRFYEQY
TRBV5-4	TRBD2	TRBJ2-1	ASSSTSGSSYNEQF
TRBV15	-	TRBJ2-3	ATSRGAGDTQY
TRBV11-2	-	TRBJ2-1	ASSLVWGVGLSSYNEQF
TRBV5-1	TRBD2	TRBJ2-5	ASTGGLAGGKETQY